This entry concerns a single T cell receptor beta chain. What it binds is not known. Reasons for excluding patients were uncontrolled infection, other autoimmune disease, pregnancy or lactation. This sample was included in a study of T cells in Graves' hyperthyroidism and ophthalmopathy. RNA transcripts served as the template for amplifying TCR beta CDR3 regions. RT-PCR in the first round (using the HTBI primer set) targeted the TCR CDR3. TCRdb recomputed calls from the multiplex PCR reads with MiXCR, one row per CDR3 protein. The sample yields about 640,000 distinct CDR3 sequences, 45% seen once. Trimming at V came to 2 bases and at J to 1 base, leaving 4 bases not matched to a gene. The CDR3 runs 17 residues. Germline V CDR1 and CDR2: LNHDA, SQIVND (reference sequence). Broader study findings: Blood also held most thyroid clonotypes expanded beyond 0.001.

J is TRBJ1-6 and V is TRBV19, with TRBD1 matching over 8 bases. The source of this sequence is an adult man with Graves' disease, either hyperthyroidism or ophthalmopathy (not recorded which). Sequencing was done on a sample of peripheral blood or thyroid tissue (not recorded which). The CDR3 spells CASSISGDRSYNSPLHF. The CDR3 DNA reads as TGTGCCAGTAGTATAAGCGGGGACAGGTCCTATAATTCACCCCTCCACTTT.